The 2 T cell receptor beta chains reported below all come from one sample, sequenced in a study of T cells in Graves' hyperthyroidism and ophthalmopathy (dated by TCRdb to the late 2010s). Libraries were built with multiplex PCR. Sequencing was performed on an Illumina HiSeq 2000. Amplification of TCR beta CDR3 regions was carried out from RNA transcripts. A first-round RT-PCR of the TCR CDR3 used the HTBI primer set with the Qiagen OneStep RT-PCR kit. TCRdb reworked the public reads: Q25 trimming with fastp, MiXCR clone assembly, productive beta chains retained. All rows with the same CDR3 protein become a single entry with the most common DNA and genes. Counted in this sample were around 250,000 distinct CDR3 sequences; 16% of them appeared once. Approximately 30% of the sample rests with the top ten. Sequenced input: blood. Every receptor here comes from a young woman with Graves' ophthalmopathy.

The chain combines TRBV20-1 with TRBJ2-1; 14 nucleotides line up with TRBD2. This CDR3 is built from 15 residues. Germline V gene data show CDR1 as DFQATT and CDR2 as SNEGSKA (reference sequence). J gave up 8 bases and V 6 bases, and 9 bases lay outside the gene matches. The CDR3 reads CSARLAGGPFHEQFF. In DNA form, the CDR3 reads TGCAGTGCCAGACTAGCGGGAGGGCCTTTCCATGAGCAGTTCTTC.

This chain's CDR3 is CASSQDRSGDYYNEQFF. In DNA form, the CDR3 reads TGCGCCAGCAGCCAAGATCGAAGCGGAGACTACTACAATGAGCAGTTCTTC. This sequence joins TRBV4-3 and TRBJ2-1, with a tentative D call TRBD2 (5 bases). This CDR3 region has 17 residues. Trimming took 0 bases from V and 3 from J, leaving 15 bases between them. Per germline, CDR1 LGHNA and CDR2 YSLEER.